Here is one TCR beta chain with its context. This clone was recorded a few times. Its antigen remains unidentified. No per-base quality is available; no much larger clone lies one base away. Every sample was amplified as two independent genomic DNA replicates, using approximately 0.54 ug for blood and about 1.4 ug for tumor or normal breast. TCRB sequencing of genomic DNA was carried out with the ImmunoSeq Intro kit according to the manufacturer's instructions. Multiplex PCR was run for roughly 31 cycles using proprietary primers and spike-in control sequences for absolute quantification. Single-end 150-bp reads were used to sequence an 87-bp fragment spanning the CDR3 and the flanking V and J genes. Each lane of an Illumina MiSeq using version 3.0 chemistry carried seven multiplexed samples, with two replicates per sample. The study's own analysis went as follows. The vendor's proprietary pipeline processed the raw data and merged both replicates into a single result for each sample. A clonotype was defined as productive rearrangements that share the same V-gene family, CDR3 amino acid sequence and J-gene segment. To compute clonality, the normalized Shannon entropy (Pielou evenness) of TCRB abundances was subtracted from 1. To estimate T cell density, the total number of templates was divided by the input cell count, which was inferred from how much DNA went in. Total repertoire diversity and clonality were estimated with Recon using default parameters. Tumor-enriched clonotypes were defined as having over 0.1% abundance in tumor and at least 32-fold higher abundance than in normal breast. TCRdb retrieved this table from immuneACCESS and kept in-frame rearrangements only. Not all clones are present; in checked studies, unresolved V genes account for under half, and no reason is known for the remainder. V and J calls and clone size are given by that table; D and trimming were obtained from the DNA. The sample table contains around 60,000 clones; only one count was recorded for around 80% of them. Together, the top ten hold less than 4% of the sample.

The source of the sample is a study of early stage breast cancer tumors (dated by TCRdb to 2016 to 2017). Looking at the study overall: Of the roughly 15 invasive breast tumors, about 13 were found to be estrogen receptor-positive, progesterone receptor-positive and HER2-negative. On average, each sample got about 9-fold read coverage. About 65% of the 12 ER+/PR+/HER2- tumors were invasive ductal carcinomas, while the other four were invasive lobular carcinomas. Across all samples, about 2.9 million templates representing 1.2 million or so unique clonotypes were detected. The investigation overall reported the following: The small cohort size prevented analysis by tumor subtype. Compared with adjacent normal breast tissue, tumors had higher clonality and roughly 2.5-fold greater T cell density. Enriched TCRB sequences shared across patients were mostly commonly generated sequences, unlikely to play an important role in the tumor microenvironment. Chain pairing and functional markers such as CD4, CD8 and FOXP3 were not captured by bulk genomic DNA sequencing of unsorted cells. Repertoires from blood and normal breast were more alike than repertoires from blood and tumor, and in about 85% of the 16 patients, comparing each tissue with blood separated tumor from normal.

The study profiled bulk TCR beta-chain repertoires in matched peripheral blood, tumor and adjacent normal breast tissue taken from about 15 patients with early-stage breast cancer. Before surgery, 5-10 mL of whole blood was collected into EDTA tubes and then processed within 2 hours. Peripheral blood mononuclear cells were isolated by Ficoll-Paque centrifugation in SepMate-50 tubes. PBMCs were cryopreserved in aliquots of about 2 to 4 million cells in 90% FBS with around 10% DMSO and kept in liquid nitrogen. The Qiagen AllPrep DNA/RNA Mini kit was used for genomic DNA extraction. Specimen: blood. The receptor comes from a person aged 30-39 years with breast cancer.

The DNA is TGTGCCAGCAGTGAACTAGGCGGCGAGCAGTACTTC. The resulting protein is CASSELGGEQYF. Recombination joined TRBV6-1 with TRBJ2-7; the D segment cannot be called with confidence. The junction carries 8 bases between V and J, which are trimmed by 2 bases and 6 bases respectively. Reading from cysteine to phenylalanine, the CDR3 counts 12 amino acids. The retained sequence is limited to the CDR3, 36 bases, with the frame set at the first base. According to the germline V gene, CDR1 reads MNHNS and CDR2 reads SASEGT.